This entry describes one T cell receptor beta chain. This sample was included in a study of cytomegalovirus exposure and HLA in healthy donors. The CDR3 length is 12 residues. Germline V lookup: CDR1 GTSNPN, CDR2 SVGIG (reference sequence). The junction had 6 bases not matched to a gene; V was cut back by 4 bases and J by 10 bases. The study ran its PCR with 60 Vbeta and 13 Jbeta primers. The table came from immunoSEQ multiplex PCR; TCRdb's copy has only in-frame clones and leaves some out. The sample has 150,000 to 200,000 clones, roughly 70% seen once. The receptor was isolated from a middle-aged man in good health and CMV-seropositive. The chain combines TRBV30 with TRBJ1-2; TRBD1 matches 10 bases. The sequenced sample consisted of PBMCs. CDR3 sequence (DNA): TGTGCCTGGATTCGGGACAGGGGCATCTACACCTTC. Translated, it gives CAWIRDRGIYTF.